One and the same sample provided the 23 T cell receptor beta chains below, sequenced in a study of shared clonotypes between healthy human individuals. As defined, naive CD8 cells were CD45RO-negative and positively selected for CCR7, with terminally differentiated effector memory CD45RA+ cells excluded. Assay used: immunoSEQ multiplex PCR; TCRdb lists only in-frame clones, some missing. The table lists 1.5 million to 2.5 million clones, about 95% of them singletons. Sequencing input: naive CD8+ T cells sorted from blood. Source of these receptors: a man between 18 and 35 years old in good health.

The gene calls are TRBV4-1 and TRBJ2-5; D is unresolved. Near its end, the DNA agrees better with TRBJ2-7, so the J call may be wrong. The CDR3 is 13 amino acids. CDR1 MGHRA and CDR2 YSYEKL come from the germline V gene. This CDR3 is CASSQSYGYEQYF. CDR3 DNA sequence: TGCGCCAGCAGCCAGTCTTACGGTTACGAGCAGTACTTC.

To note about this clone: This specimen includes other DNA sequences encoding the same CDR3. The rearrangement uses TRBV6-5 and TRBJ2-7, with TRBD1 matching over 7 bases. The germline gives CDR1 MNHEY, CDR2 SVGAGI. This CDR3 region has 14 residues. J lost 6 bases, V lost 0 bases, and 5 bases had no gene match. CDR3 in amino acids: CASSYSAGGREQYF. The CDR3 coding sequence is TGTGCCAGCAGTTACTCGGCAGGGGGTCGCGAGCAGTACTTC.

V usage is TRBV6-6 and J usage is TRBJ2-7; the match to TRBD2 covers 12 bases. From germline, CDR1 is MNHNY and CDR2 SVGAGI (reference sequence). The CDR3 sequence is 15 residues long. With V trimmed by 0 bases and J by 5 bases, 2 bases remained unmatched. CDR3 region: CASSYSTSGRDEQYF. The CDR3 region has the DNA TGTGCCAGCAGTTACTCGACTAGCGGGAGAGACGAGCAGTACTTC.

In nucleotides, the CDR3 is TGTGCTTCCGACATCGGAGGCTATAATTCACCCCTCCACTTT. Translation gives CASDIGGYNSPLHF. The chain combines TRBV28 with TRBJ1-6; D gene unclear. This CDR3 is 14 amino acids long. Germline CDR1 and CDR2: MDHEN and SYDVKM.

The rearrangement joins TRBV4-3 to TRBJ2-1; 9 bases are shared with TRBD2. Trimming took 4 bases from V and 3 from J; bases not matched to a gene: 10. There are 17 residues in the CDR3. Looked up from germline, CDR1 is LGHNA and CDR2 is YSLEER. CDR3 loop: CASSRDTTSGDYNEQFF. The DNA for the CDR3 is TGCGCCAGCAGCCGGGATACGACTAGCGGAGACTACAATGAGCAGTTCTTC.

Concerning this clone: One end of the junction does not line up with germline, which may come from a read error. J is TRBJ2-1 and V is TRBV30; 11 positions match TRBD1. Germline lookup yields CDR1 GTSNPN and CDR2 SVGIG (reference sequence). The CDR3 contains 11 residues. The CDR3 bases are TGTACCTGGACAGGGGGCGGTGAGCAGTTCTTC. As protein: CTWTGGGEQFF.

With regard to this clone: In the same sample, other DNA sequences code for this CDR3. V usage is TRBV4-1 and J usage is TRBJ2-7; D is uncertain. CDR3 size: 13 residues. V lost 3 bases to trimming and J lost 4 bases, with 10 bases between them. CDR1 MGHRA and CDR2 YSYEKL come from the germline V gene. The CDR3 sequence is CASSQSYGYEQYF. CDR3 in DNA: TGCGCCAGCAGCCAGTCTTACGGTTACGAGCAGTACTTC.

Turning to this clone: This specimen includes other DNA sequences encoding the same CDR3. The genes are TRBV5-4 and TRBJ2-7, with 7 bases identical to TRBD2. Germline V lookup: CDR1 SGHNT, CDR2 YYREEE (reference sequence). The CDR3 consists of 12 residues. Trimming at V came to 4 bases and at J to 6 bases, leaving 4 bases not matched to a gene. CDR3 sequence: CASSLPGGEQYF. The CDR3 DNA sequence: TGTGCCAGCAGCCTCCCGGGAGGCGAGCAGTACTTC.

The chain uses TRBV30 and TRBJ1-4; 9 bases align to TRBD1. In germline, CDR1 is GTSNPN, CDR2 SVGIG (reference sequence). The CDR3 is 14 amino acids. V shed 2 bases, J shed 7 bases, and the junction held 5 bases outside the gene matches. CDR3 region: CAWSQGTGIEKLFF. CDR3 DNA sequence: TGTGCCTGGAGTCAGGGGACAGGGATTGAAAAACTGTTTTTT.

The chain couples TRBV6-5 to TRBJ2-7; D is ambiguous. This CDR3 is built from 14 residues. Looked up from germline, CDR1 is MNHEY and CDR2 is SVGAGI. The V end was cut by 6 bases, the J end by 2 bases, with 14 bases between. CDR3 region: CASSHPAGTYEQYF. Here the CDR3 DNA reads TGTGCCAGCAGCCATCCGGCCGGCACCTACGAGCAGTACTTC.

The chain joins TRBV21-1 to TRBJ1-5; the listed D gene, TRBD1, was not tested against the DNA. TRBV21-1 is a pseudogene segment. CDR3 length equals 16 residues. CDR3 region: CASSRHPPDGNQPQHF. For the CDR3, the DNA is TGTGCCAGCAGCAGACACCCTCCCGACGGCAATCAGCCCCAGCATTTT.

The CDR3 sequence: CASSFGQTANTGELFF. The CDR3 DNA is TGTGCCAGCAGTTTCGGACAGACAGCGAACACCGGGGAGCTGTTTTTT. The rearrangement joins TRBV27 to TRBJ2-2; D might be TRBD1 (6 bases). This CDR3 region has 16 residues. Trimming shortened V by 3 bases and J by 0 bases, and 11 bases separated the two germline ends. Germline CDR1 reads MNHEY; CDR2 reads SMNVEV (reference sequence).

The genes are TRBV9 and TRBJ2-1; TRBD2 agrees at 8 bases. Germline CDR1 is SGDLS and CDR2 is YYNGEE. V was pared by 0 bases and J by 5 bases, with 4 bases of the junction left unmatched. The CDR3 consists of 15 residues. Here the CDR3 DNA reads TGTGCCAGCAGCGTAGGAGCGGGAGTTAACAATGAGCAGTTCTTC. This codes for CASSVGAGVNNEQFF.

The CDR3 DNA follows: TGTGCCAGCAGTGCGCTGACAGGTATGGTCTACGAGCAGTACTTC. Translating it yields CASSALTGMVYEQYF. This chain uses TRBV28 with TRBJ2-7; a weak D match, TRBD1 (6 bases). The CDR3 runs 15 residues. V gave up 5 bases and J gave up 3 bases, with 17 bases separating them. Germline CDR1 and CDR2: MDHEN and SYDVKM.

The chain employs TRBV6-1 and TRBJ2-7; perhaps TRBD1 as D (5 bases). The CDR3 sequence is 15 residues long. Germline values: CDR1 MNHNS, CDR2 SASEGT. The V gene lost 3 bases and the J gene lost 0 bases, with 12 bases spanning the gap. DNA of the CDR3: TGTGCCAGCAGTGACGGCCAGGGATTCTCCTACGAGCAGTACTTC. Translation: CASSDGQGFSYEQYF.

Note on this clone: At one end, the junction sequence differs from germline, possibly due to a read error. This chain links TRBV7-7 with TRBJ2-2; a weak D match, TRBD2 (5 bases). Germline assignment: CDR1 SSHAT and CDR2 FNYEAQ (reference sequence). The length of the CDR3 is 17 residues. CDR3 DNA sequence: TGTGCTAGCAGCTTAGCGCCGAGTACTGTACGGACCGGGGAGCTGTTTTTT. Its protein product is CASSLAPSTVRTGELFF.

This chain connects TRBV29-1 to TRBJ2-1; the D gene is possibly TRBD2 (6 bases). V shed 4 bases and J shed 5 bases, with 18 bases lying between them. The length of the CDR3 is 15 residues. Germline lookup yields CDR1 SQVTM and CDR2 ANQGSEA. CDR3 protein: CSVGQFGGLDNEQFF. CDR3 DNA sequence: TGCAGCGTTGGACAGTTCGGGGGATTAGACAATGAGCAGTTCTTC.

This clone appeared a single time. The chain has TRBV4-1 and TRBJ1-1; D call uncertain. With 6 bases removed from V and 10 bases from J, the gap between germline ends came to 12 bases. The CDR3 runs to 11 residues. Germline loops: CDR1 MGHRA, CDR2 YSYEKL. CDR3 protein: CASSDLQTAFF. CDR3 DNA: TGCGCCAGCAGTGACTTACAGACAGCTTTCTTT.

The chain uses TRBV2 and TRBJ2-7, with 7 bases aligning to TRBD1. V lost 6 bases, J lost 0 bases, and 5 bases stayed unmatched. Germline assignment: CDR1 SNHLY and CDR2 FYNNEI. There are 14 residues in the CDR3. This CDR3 reads CASRLGTDSYEQYF. The CDR3 DNA sequence: TGTGCCAGCAGGCTTGGGACAGACTCCTACGAGCAGTACTTC.

The chain employs TRBV6-1 and TRBJ2-1; no clear D gene. Deletions cut 8 bases from V and 4 bases from J, with 12 bases between. The CDR3 is made up of 13 amino acids. Looked up from germline, CDR1 is MNHNS and CDR2 is SASEGT. CDR3 residues: CASAVRQYNEQFF. CDR3 bases: TGTGCCAGCGCAGTTAGGCAGTACAATGAGCAGTTCTTC.

The chain recombines TRBV6-5 with TRBJ1-1; D is uncertain. The germline CDR1 and CDR2 sequences are MNHEY and SVGAGI. This CDR3 region has 13 residues. Between the trimmed V and J ends, which lost 8 bases and 5 bases, there was a span of 15 bases. CDR3 coding DNA: TGTGCCAGCCAAGAGGTTTGGGATACTGAAGCTTTCTTT. Translated, it gives CASQEVWDTEAFF.

The chain carries TRBV11-2 and TRBJ1-2; perhaps TRBD1 as D (5 bases). Germline V gene lookup returns CDR1 SGHAT and CDR2 FQNNGV. V lost 7 bases and J lost 3, with 15 bases in between. The CDR3 covers 14 residues. For the CDR3, the DNA is TGTGCCAGCAACTGGGGGGAGGCGGACTATGGCTACACCTTC. It translates to CASNWGEADYGYTF.

This clone was seen just once. J is TRBJ1-2 and V is TRBV6-5, with no clear D. The CDR3 extends over 12 amino acids. Trimming removed 0 bases from V and 12 bases from J, with 11 bases in between. Germline V gene lookup returns CDR1 MNHEY and CDR2 SVGAGI. CDR3 in DNA: TGTGCCAGCAGTTACTCGAGCCCGCCCGACACCTTC. It codes for CASSYSSPPDTF.